Each of the 24 T cell receptor beta chains below was sequenced from the same sample in a study of blood T cell repertoires in COVID-19. This table comes from immunoSEQ multiplex PCR, and its TCRdb copy is limited to in-frame clones, with some not included. The sample yields about 110,000 clones, roughly 80% seen once. Sequencing input: peripheral blood. Receptor source: a woman aged 55 to 70 with acute or convalescent COVID-19.

Worth noting for this clone: One junction end disagrees with the germline gene, perhaps due to a read error. The chain has TRBV25-1 and TRBJ2-7; TRBD1 matches at 7 bases. Germline V lookup: CDR1 MGHDK, CDR2 SYGVNS. This CDR3 has 13 amino acids. CDR3 protein: CASSGPGQTNMDF. In DNA, the CDR3 is TGTGCCAGCAGTGGTCCGGGACAGACCAATATGGACTTC.

This clone was detected a few times. CDR3: CASSSPRQGNTEAFF. CDR3 nucleotide sequence: TGTGCCAGCAGTTCGCCGAGACAGGGGAACACTGAAGCTTTCTTT. The gene calls are TRBV6-5 and TRBJ1-1; 7 bases match TRBD1. CDR3 length equals 15 residues. Germline CDR1 is MNHEY and CDR2 is SVGAGI. Trimming cost V 4 bases and J 1 base; bases outside gene matches: 6.

V and J are TRBV11-2 and TRBJ2-1, with TRBD1 identical over 7 bases. After removal of 8 bases from V and 4 bases from J, the junction contained 8 bases not matched to a gene. Germline V gene lookup returns CDR1 SGHAT and CDR2 FQNNGV. The CDR3 extends over 14 amino acids. The CDR3 DNA follows: TGTGCCAGCGGGCGACAGGGCCTATACAATGAGCAGTTCTTC. It translates to CASGRQGLYNEQFF.

V gene TRBV7-3 combines with J gene TRBJ1-2; 11 nucleotides match TRBD1. This CDR3 is 13 amino acids long. Germline trimming cut 5 bases from V and 7 bases from J; bases unmatched to any gene: 3. Germline V lookup: CDR1 SGHTA, CDR2 FQGTGA. The CDR3 here is CASSAGTGGGYTF. CDR3 sequence (DNA): TGTGCCAGCAGCGCCGGGACAGGGGGTGGCTACACCTTC.

The gene calls are TRBV3-1 (or the pseudogene TRBV3-2) and TRBJ2-7; tentatively, D is TRBD1 (6 bases). Germline assignment: CDR1 LGHDT and CDR2 YNNKEL (reference sequence). CDR3 length equals 17 residues. V lost 0 bases, J lost 3 bases, and 18 bases lay in between. In DNA, the CDR3 is TGTGCCAGCAGCCAAGAGTCCTCTCCCGGGACATACTACGAGCAGTACTTC. Residues: CASSQESSPGTYYEQYF.

The chain uses TRBV3-1 (or the pseudogene TRBV3-2) and TRBJ2-3, with 11 nucleotides matching TRBD2. V was clipped by 4 bases and J by 3 bases; unmatched bases: 3. The CDR3 sequence is 15 residues long. CDR1 and CDR2 from the germline V gene are LGHDT and YNNKEL (reference sequence). CDR3 DNA sequence: TGTGCCAGCAGCCCTAGCGGGGGGCCAACAGATACGCAGTATTTT. This translates into CASSPSGGPTDTQYF.

The genes are TRBV27 and TRBJ1-1; no clear D. The CDR3 contains 13 residues. Trimming left V 3 bases short and J 5 bases short, with 10 bases between. In germline, CDR1 is MNHEY, CDR2 SMNVEV (reference sequence). The DNA of the CDR3 is TGTGCCAGCAGTTTTGGGGAGAGGACTGAAGCTTTCTTT. This codes for CASSFGERTEAFF.

This rearrangement joins TRBV2 to TRBJ2-7; TRBD2 is a possible D gene (6 bases). Germline CDR1 and CDR2: SNHLY and FYNNEI. The CDR3 is made up of 14 amino acids. The V end lost 6 bases, the J end lost 2 bases, and 14 bases lay between the germline ends. The CDR3 DNA sequence: TGTGCCAGCAGACCAACGGGACTCCCCTACGAGCAGTACTTC. Translated: CASRPTGLPYEQYF. Combining the CDR3 with reference TRBV2 and TRBJ2-7 gives the whole variable domain EPEVTQTPSHQVTQMGQEVILRCVPISNHLYFYWYRQILGQKVEFLVSFYNNEISEKSEIFDDQFSVERPDGSNFTLKIRSTKLEDSAMYFCASRPTGLPYEQYFGPGTRLTVT.

This sequence joins TRBV4-3 and TRBJ2-3; TRBD1 aligns across 7 bases. CDR3 length: 13 residues. V trimming: 9 bases; J trimming: 5 bases; junction bases outside the gene matches: 8. Germline V gene sequence: CDR1 LGHNA, CDR2 YSLEER. The CDR3 is CASSTGKGDTQYF. The CDR3 DNA reads as TGCGCCAGTTCGACAGGGAAGGGAGATACGCAGTATTTT.

V is TRBV6-2 or TRBV6-3 and J is TRBJ2-7; 12 bases agree with TRBD2. The CDR3 has 17 residues. Per the germline V gene, CDR1 is MNHEY and CDR2 is SVGEGT. V was pared by 6 bases and J by 0 bases, with 9 bases of the junction left unmatched. CDR3 amino acids: CASSSWTSGESSYEQYF. The CDR3 bases are TGTGCCAGCAGCTCCTGGACTAGCGGGGAAAGCTCCTACGAGCAGTACTTC.

In this sample, this clone turned up a few times. This chain connects TRBV4-2 to TRBJ1-2, with D possibly matching TRBD1 (6 bases). The CDR3 contains 13 residues. The V end lost 7 bases, the J end lost 2 bases, and 11 bases lay between the germline ends. CDR1 and CDR2 (germline): LGHNA, YNFKEQ. CDR3 sequence: CASNPDRNYGYTF. CDR3 in DNA: TGTGCCAGCAACCCAGACAGGAACTATGGCTACACCTTC.

This rearrangement joins TRBV19 to TRBJ2-1; D uncertain. V was trimmed by 2 bases and J by 8 bases, leaving 10 bases between them. The germline V gene encodes CDR1 LNHDA and CDR2 SQIVND (reference sequence). The CDR3 has 13 residues. CDR3 residues: CASSILVWYEQFF. The CDR3 nucleotides read TGTGCCAGTAGTATACTAGTGTGGTATGAGCAGTTCTTC.

V usage is TRBV7-3 and J usage is TRBJ2-1, with D possibly matching TRBD2 (5 bases). Looked up from germline, CDR1 is SGHTA and CDR2 is FQGTGA. V lost 5 bases and J 7 bases, leaving 21 bases between the germline ends. CDR3 length: 16 residues. The CDR3 protein is CASSPSRGLAGNEQFF. DNA of the CDR3: TGTGCCAGCAGCCCGTCGCGAGGCCTAGCCGGGAATGAGCAGTTCTTC.

This sequence joins TRBV3-1 (or the pseudogene TRBV3-2) and TRBJ1-5; 8 nucleotides line up with TRBD1. The CDR3 totals 16 residues. The V gene's germline CDR1 is LGHDT and CDR2 YNNKEL (reference sequence). Unmatched junction bases numbered 8, after V lost 3 bases and J lost 4 bases. The CDR3 reads CASSHQGAYPNQPQHF. CDR3 coding DNA: TGTGCCAGCAGCCATCAGGGGGCGTACCCGAATCAGCCCCAGCATTTT.

In DNA, the CDR3 is TGTGCCAGCAGTGAGTACAGGGACAAAAACATTCAGTACTTC. Residues: CASSEYRDKNIQYF. V usage is TRBV2 and J usage is TRBJ2-4, with D maybe TRBD1 (6 bases). The V and J ends lost 3 bases and 3 bases respectively, with 9 bases between them. Germline-derived CDR1 and CDR2 are SNHLY and FYNNEI. The CDR3 contains 14 residues.

V gene TRBV10-1 combines with J gene TRBJ2-3, with D possibly TRBD2 on 6 matching bases. Germline-derived CDR1 and CDR2 are WNHNN and SYGVQD (reference sequence). The CDR3 loop spans 16 amino acids. The ends were cut back, 2 bases at V and 4 bases at J, with 16 bases in the middle. The CDR3: CASSETAGPGADTQYF. The CDR3 DNA sequence: TGCGCCAGCAGTGAGACGGCGGGGCCGGGGGCAGATACGCAGTATTTT.

The chain uses TRBV5-1 and TRBJ2-5; 7 nucleotides line up with TRBD2. The CDR3 covers 18 residues. The V gene's germline CDR1 is SGHRS and CDR2 YFSETQ. The trim removed 4 bases at V and 1 base at J, leaving 16 bases unmatched. The CDR3 nucleotides read TGCGCCAGCAGCCCATTTACCCGCGGGGGAATTCTCCAAGAGACCCAGTACTTC. Translation gives CASSPFTRGGILQETQYF.

J is TRBJ1-1 and V is TRBV27, with D unclear. This CDR3 has 15 residues. The germline V and J ends were trimmed by 2 bases and 1 base, with 11 bases remaining between them. Looked up from germline, CDR1 is MNHEY and CDR2 is SMNVEV (reference sequence). CDR3 in amino acids: CASSLTFPQNTEAFF. CDR3 sequence (DNA): TGTGCCAGCAGTTTAACCTTTCCACAGAACACTGAAGCTTTCTTT.

The chain recombines TRBV5-6 with TRBJ1-2, with no clear D. Germline values: CDR1 SGHDT, CDR2 YYEEEE. Trimming cost V 0 bases and J 7 bases, with 13 bases left between them. This CDR3 is 14 amino acids long. CDR3 sequence reads: CASSLGQVLPGYTF. The DNA for the CDR3 is TGTGCCAGCAGCTTGGGCCAGGTCCTTCCTGGCTACACCTTC.

The chain recombines TRBV6-1 with TRBJ1-4; TRBD1 aligns across 8 bases. The V gene end was trimmed by 8 bases and the J gene end by 8 bases; junction bases not matched to a gene: 7. Germline CDR1 reads MNHNS; CDR2 reads SASEGT. The CDR3 has 13 amino acids. CDR3 loop: CASYRGIQEKLFF. DNA for the CDR3: TGTGCCAGCTACAGGGGGATTCAGGAAAAACTGTTTTTT.

About this clone itself: The junction and the germline gene differ at one end; a read error may be behind it. The gene calls are TRBV2 and TRBJ2-7; TRBD1 matches at 9 bases. Germline V gene lookup returns CDR1 SNHLY and CDR2 FYNNEI. The CDR3 spans 13 residues. CDR3 DNA sequence: TGTGCCAGCAGTCCCGGGACAGGGTACGGGCAGTACTTC. Amino acids: CASSPGTGYGQYF.

This sequence joins TRBV5-6 and TRBJ1-1; 8 nucleotides line up with TRBD1. This CDR3 has 15 amino acids. Germline V gives CDR1 SGHDT, CDR2 YYEEEE. Trimming at V came to 1 base and at J to 4 bases, leaving 6 bases not matched to a gene. In nucleotides, the CDR3 is TGTGCCAGCAGCTTGAGGACAGGGCTGGTCACTGAAGCTTTCTTT. Translated, it gives CASSLRTGLVTEAFF.

The rearrangement links TRBV4-1 to TRBJ1-2; 7 nucleotides line up with TRBD1. The J segment lost 4 bases and the V segment lost 0 bases, leaving 11 bases of the junction unmatched. This CDR3 spans 17 amino acids. Germline V gene lookup returns CDR1 MGHRA and CDR2 YSYEKL. The CDR3: CASSQEHGQAFFYGYTF. DNA for the CDR3: TGCGCCAGCAGCCAAGAGCACGGACAGGCGTTCTTCTATGGCTACACCTTC.

This clone was seen a single time. This chain uses TRBV18 with TRBJ2-5, with 8 bases lining up with TRBD1. The V segment lost 2 bases and the J segment 3 bases; nucleotides outside the gene matches: 5. The germline CDR1 and CDR2 sequences are KGHSH and LQKENI. CDR3 length: 15 residues. As DNA, the CDR3 is TGTGCCAGCTCACCATATGGACAGGGCAAAGAGACCCAGTACTTC. Translation gives CASSPYGQGKETQYF.